This T cell receptor beta chain was sequenced in a study of T cell repertoires in cytomegalovirus infection. At the level of the study: It was recently identified HLA-C-restricted and well-studied HLA-B-restricted CMV epitopes that the study used.

MiXCR, applied by TCRdb to the reads, yields one record per CDR3 protein. The sample lists around 750,000 distinct CDR3 sequences; approximately 32% were seen once. Points on this clonotype: The target antigen is unknown.

The CDR3 contains 16 residues. Trimming took 2 bases from V and 1 from J, leaving 14 bases between them. The germline V gene has CDR1 MNHEY and CDR2 SMNVEV (reference sequence). The gene calls are TRBV27 and TRBJ1-1; D not certain. The sample here was cultured CD8+ T cells from PBMCs, taken from culture after CMV antigen stimulation. This clonotype was sampled from a human donor in good health (CMV status not recorded). Some clones in this sample may be carry-over from other donors' samples. The CDR3 protein is CASSLRRNTPNTEAFF. The DNA of the CDR3 is TGTGCCAGCAGTTTAAGAAGGAACACACCGAACACTGAAGCTTTCTTT.